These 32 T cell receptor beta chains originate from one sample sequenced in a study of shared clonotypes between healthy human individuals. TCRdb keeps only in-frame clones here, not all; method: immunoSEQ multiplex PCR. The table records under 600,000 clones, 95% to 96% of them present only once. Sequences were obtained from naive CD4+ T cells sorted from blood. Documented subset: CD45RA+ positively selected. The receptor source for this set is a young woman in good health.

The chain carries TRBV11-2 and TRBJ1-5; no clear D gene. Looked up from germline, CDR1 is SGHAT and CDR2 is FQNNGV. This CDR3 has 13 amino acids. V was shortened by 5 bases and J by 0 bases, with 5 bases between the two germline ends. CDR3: CASSLYSNQPQHF. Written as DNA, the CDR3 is TGTGCCAGCAGCCTATATAGCAATCAGCCCCAGCATTTT.

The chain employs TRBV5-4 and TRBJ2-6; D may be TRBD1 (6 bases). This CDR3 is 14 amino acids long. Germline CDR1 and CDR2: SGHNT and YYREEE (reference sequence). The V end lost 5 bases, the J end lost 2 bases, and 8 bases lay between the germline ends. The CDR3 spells CASSNRAGANVLTF. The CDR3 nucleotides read TGTGCCAGCAGTAACAGGGCTGGGGCCAACGTCCTGACTTTC.

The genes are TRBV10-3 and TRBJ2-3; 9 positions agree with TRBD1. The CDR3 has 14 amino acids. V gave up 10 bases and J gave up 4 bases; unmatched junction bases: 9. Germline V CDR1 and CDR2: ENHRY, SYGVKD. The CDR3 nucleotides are TGTGCCAGCGCGGGACAGGGTACACCAGATACGCAGTATTTT. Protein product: CASAGQGTPDTQYF.

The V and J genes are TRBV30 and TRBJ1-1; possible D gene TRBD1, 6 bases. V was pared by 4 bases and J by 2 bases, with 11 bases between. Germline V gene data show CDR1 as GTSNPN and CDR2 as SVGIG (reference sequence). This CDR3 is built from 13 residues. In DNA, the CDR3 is TGTGCCTGGAAGAGACAGGAAAACACTGAAGCTTTCTTT. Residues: CAWKRQENTEAFF.

The CDR3 loop is CASVLDGPPADTQYF. The CDR3 DNA sequence: TGTGCCAGCGTACTAGACGGCCCACCGGCAGATACGCAGTATTTT. The chain couples TRBV7-9 to TRBJ2-3; D may be TRBD2 (5 bases). The length of the CDR3 is 15 residues. Germline CDR1 and CDR2: SEHNR and FQNEAQ (reference sequence). V was trimmed by 8 bases and J by 4 bases, leaving 19 bases between them.

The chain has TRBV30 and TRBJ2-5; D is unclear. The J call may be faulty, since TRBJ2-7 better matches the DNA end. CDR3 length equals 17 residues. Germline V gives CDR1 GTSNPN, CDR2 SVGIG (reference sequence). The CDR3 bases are TGTGCCTGGAGTGTTCAACGTAATGACCTCCTGCACCACGAGCAGTACTTC. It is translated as CAWSVQRNDLLHHEQYF.

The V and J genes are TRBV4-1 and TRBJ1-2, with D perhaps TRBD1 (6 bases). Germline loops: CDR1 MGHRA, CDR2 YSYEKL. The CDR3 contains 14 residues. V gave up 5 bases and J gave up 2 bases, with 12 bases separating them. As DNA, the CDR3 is TGCGCCAGCAGCTATCCTGGACAGAACTATGGCTACACCTTC. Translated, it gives CASSYPGQNYGYTF.

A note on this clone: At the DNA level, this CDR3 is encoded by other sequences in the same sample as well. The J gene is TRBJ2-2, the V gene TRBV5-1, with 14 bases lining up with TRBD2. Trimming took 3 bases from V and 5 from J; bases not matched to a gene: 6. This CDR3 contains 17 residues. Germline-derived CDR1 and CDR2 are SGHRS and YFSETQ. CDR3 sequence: CASSSGLAGGGTGELFF. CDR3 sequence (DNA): TGCGCCAGCAGCTCTGGACTAGCGGGAGGAGGGACCGGGGAGCTGTTTTTT.

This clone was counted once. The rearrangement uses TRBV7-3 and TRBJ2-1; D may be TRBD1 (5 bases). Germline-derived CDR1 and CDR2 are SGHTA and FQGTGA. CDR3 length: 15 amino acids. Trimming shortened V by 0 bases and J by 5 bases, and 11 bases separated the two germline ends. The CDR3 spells CASSLTDIGNNEQFF. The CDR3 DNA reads TGTGCCAGCAGCTTAACGGACATAGGGAACAATGAGCAGTTCTTC.

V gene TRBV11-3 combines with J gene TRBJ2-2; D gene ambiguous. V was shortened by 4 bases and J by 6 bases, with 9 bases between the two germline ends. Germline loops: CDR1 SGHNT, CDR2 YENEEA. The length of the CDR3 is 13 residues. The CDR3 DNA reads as TGTGCCAGCAGCTCTAGTCCGTCCGGGGAGCTGTTTTTT. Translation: CASSSSPSGELFF.

In DNA form, the CDR3 reads TGTGCCAGTAGCTCCGGACAGGGGGTAACTGGGGCCAACGTCCTGACTTTC. Amino acid sequence: CASSSGQGVTGANVLTF. The chain links TRBV19 to TRBJ2-6, with TRBD1 matching 10 bases. Germline trimming cut 6 bases from V and 2 bases from J; bases unmatched to any gene: 7. From germline, CDR1 is LNHDA and CDR2 SQIVND (reference sequence). The CDR3 runs 17 residues.

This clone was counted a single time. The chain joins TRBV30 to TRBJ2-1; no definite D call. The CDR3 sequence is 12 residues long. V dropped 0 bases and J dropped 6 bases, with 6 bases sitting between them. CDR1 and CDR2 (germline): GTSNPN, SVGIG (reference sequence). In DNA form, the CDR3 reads TGTGCCTGGAGTGTACAAGGCAATGAGCAGTTCTTC. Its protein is CAWSVQGNEQFF. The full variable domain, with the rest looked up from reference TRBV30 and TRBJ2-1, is SQTIHQWPATLVQPVGSPLSLECTVEGTSNPNLYWYRQAAGRGLQLLFYSVGIGQISSEVPQNLSASRPQDRQFILSSKKLLLSDSGFYLCAWSVQGNEQFFGPGTRLTVL.

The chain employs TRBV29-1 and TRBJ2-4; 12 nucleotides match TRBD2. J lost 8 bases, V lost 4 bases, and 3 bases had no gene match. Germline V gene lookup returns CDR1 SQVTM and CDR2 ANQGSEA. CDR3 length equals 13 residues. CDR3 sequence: CSVGTSGEDIQYF. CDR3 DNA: TGCAGCGTTGGGACTAGCGGGGAGGACATTCAGTACTTC.

This CDR3 is CASSLSWQGVYEQYF. CDR3 DNA sequence: TGTGCCAGCAGTTTATCGTGGCAGGGGGTCTACGAGCAGTACTTC. The chain has TRBV27 and TRBJ2-7; 7 bases align to TRBD1. Germline lookup yields CDR1 MNHEY and CDR2 SMNVEV (reference sequence). The CDR3 consists of 15 residues. V trimming: 0 bases; J trimming: 3 bases; junction bases outside the gene matches: 5.

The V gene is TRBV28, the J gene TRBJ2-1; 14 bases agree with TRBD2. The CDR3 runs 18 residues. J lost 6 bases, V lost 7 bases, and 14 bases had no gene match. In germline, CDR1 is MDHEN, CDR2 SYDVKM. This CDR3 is CASTPWWGLAGESNEQFF. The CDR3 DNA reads TGTGCCAGCACCCCTTGGTGGGGACTAGCGGGGGAGTCCAATGAGCAGTTCTTC.

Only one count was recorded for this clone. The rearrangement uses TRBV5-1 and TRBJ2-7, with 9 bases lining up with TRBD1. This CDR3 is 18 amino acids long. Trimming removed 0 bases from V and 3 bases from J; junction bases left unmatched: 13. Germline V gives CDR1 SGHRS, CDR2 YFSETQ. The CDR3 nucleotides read TGCGCCAGCAGCTTGGACGGGACAGGGACGAGGGGCGACTACGAGCAGTACTTC. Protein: CASSLDGTGTRGDYEQYF. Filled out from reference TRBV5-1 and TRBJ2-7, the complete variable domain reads KAGVTQTPRYLIKTRGQQVTLSCSPISGHRSVSWYQQTPGQGLQFLFEYFSETQRNKGNFPGRFSGRQFSNSRSEMNVSTLELGDSALYLCASSLDGTGTRGDYEQYFGPGTRLTVT.

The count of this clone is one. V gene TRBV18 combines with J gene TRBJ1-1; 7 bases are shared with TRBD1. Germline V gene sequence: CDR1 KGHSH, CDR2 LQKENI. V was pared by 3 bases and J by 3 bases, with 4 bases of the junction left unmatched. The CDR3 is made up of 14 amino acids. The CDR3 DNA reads TGTGCCAGCTCACCGGCGACAGGGCACACTGAAGCTTTCTTT. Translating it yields CASSPATGHTEAFF.

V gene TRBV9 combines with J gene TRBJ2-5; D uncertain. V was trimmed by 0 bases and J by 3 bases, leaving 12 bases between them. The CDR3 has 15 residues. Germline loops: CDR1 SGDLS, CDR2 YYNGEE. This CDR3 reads CASSVESTVEETQYF. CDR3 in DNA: TGTGCCAGCAGCGTAGAGTCAACGGTTGAAGAGACCCAGTACTTC. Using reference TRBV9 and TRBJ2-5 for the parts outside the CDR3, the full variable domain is DSGVTQTPKHLITATGQRVTLRCSPRSGDLSVYWYQQSLDQGLQFLIQYYNGEERAKGNILERFSAQQFPDLHSELNLSSLELGDSALYFCASSVESTVEETQYFGPGTRLLVL.

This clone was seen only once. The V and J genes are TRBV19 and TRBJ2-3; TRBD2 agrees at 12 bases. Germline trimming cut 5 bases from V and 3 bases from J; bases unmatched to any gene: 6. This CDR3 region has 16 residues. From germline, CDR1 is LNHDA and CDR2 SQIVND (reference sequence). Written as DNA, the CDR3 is TGTGCCAGTAGTCAAACAGGGACTAGCGGGACAGATACGCAGTATTTT. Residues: CASSQTGTSGTDTQYF.

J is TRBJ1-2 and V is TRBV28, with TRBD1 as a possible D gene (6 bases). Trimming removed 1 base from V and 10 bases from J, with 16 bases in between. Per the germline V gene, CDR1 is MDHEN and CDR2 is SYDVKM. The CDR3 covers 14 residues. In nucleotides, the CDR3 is TGTGCCAGCAGTTTATACCAAGGGGGTTCGGACTACACCTTC. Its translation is CASSLYQGGSDYTF.

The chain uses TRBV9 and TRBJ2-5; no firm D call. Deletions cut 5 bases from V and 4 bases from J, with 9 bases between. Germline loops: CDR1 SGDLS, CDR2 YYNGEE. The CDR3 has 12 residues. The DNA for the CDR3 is TGTGCCAGCAGAGACGACCCAGAGACCCAGTACTTC. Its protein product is CASRDDPETQYF.

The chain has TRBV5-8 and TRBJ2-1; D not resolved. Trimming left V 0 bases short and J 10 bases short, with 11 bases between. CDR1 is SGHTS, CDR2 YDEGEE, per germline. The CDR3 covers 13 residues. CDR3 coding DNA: TGTGCCAGCAGCTTGGGCTCGAACATAGAGCAGTTCTTC. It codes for CASSLGSNIEQFF. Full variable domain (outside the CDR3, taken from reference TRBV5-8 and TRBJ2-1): EAGVTQSPTHLIKTRGQQATLRCSPISGHTSVYWYQQALGLGLQFLLWYDEGEERNRGNFPPRFSGRQFPNYSSELNVNALELEDSALYLCASSLGSNIEQFFGPGTRLTVL.

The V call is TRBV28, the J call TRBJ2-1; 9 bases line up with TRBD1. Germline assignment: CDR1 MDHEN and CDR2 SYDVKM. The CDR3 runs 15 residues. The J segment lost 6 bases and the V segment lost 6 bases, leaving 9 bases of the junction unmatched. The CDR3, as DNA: TGTGCCAGCAGCCTGGGGGGGACAGGGCTCAATGAGCAGTTCTTC. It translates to CASSLGGTGLNEQFF. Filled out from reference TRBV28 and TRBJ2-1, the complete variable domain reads DVKVTQSSRYLVKRTGEKVFLECVQDMDHENMFWYRQDPGLGLRLIYFSYDVKMKEKGDIPEGYSVSREKKERFSLILESASTNQTSMYLCASSLGGTGLNEQFFGPGTRLTVL.

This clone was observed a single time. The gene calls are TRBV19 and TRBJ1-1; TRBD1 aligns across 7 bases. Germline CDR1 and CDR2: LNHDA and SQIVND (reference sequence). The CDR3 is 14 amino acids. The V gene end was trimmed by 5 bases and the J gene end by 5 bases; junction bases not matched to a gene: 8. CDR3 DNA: TGTGCCAGTAGTGAACAGGGGATGGAAACTGAAGCTTTCTTT. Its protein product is CASSEQGMETEAFF.

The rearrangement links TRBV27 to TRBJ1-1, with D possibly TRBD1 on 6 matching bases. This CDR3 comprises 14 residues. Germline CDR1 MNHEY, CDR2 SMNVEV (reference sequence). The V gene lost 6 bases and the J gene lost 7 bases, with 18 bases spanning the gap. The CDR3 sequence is CASRPGRTVGEAFF. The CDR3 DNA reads TGTGCCAGCAGGCCCGGGAGGACAGTGGGTGAAGCTTTCTTT.

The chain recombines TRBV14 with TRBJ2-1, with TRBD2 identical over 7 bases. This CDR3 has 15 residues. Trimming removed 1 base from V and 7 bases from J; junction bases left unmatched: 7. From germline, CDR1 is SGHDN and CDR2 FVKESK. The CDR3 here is CASSQGGTKGNEQFF. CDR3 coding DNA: TGTGCCAGCAGCCAAGGTGGGACTAAGGGGAATGAGCAGTTCTTC. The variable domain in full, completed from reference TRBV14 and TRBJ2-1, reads EAGVTQFPSHSVIEKGQTVTLRCDPISGHDNLYWYRRVMGKEIKFLLHFVKESKQDESGMPNNRFLAERTGGTYSTLKVQPAELEDSGVYFCASSQGGTKGNEQFFGPGTRLTVL.

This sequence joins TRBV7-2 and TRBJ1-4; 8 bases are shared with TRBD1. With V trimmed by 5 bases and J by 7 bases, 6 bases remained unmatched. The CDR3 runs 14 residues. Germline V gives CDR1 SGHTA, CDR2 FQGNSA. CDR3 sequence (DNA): TGTGCCAGCAGCCGCGACAGGGGTGGTGAAAAACTGTTTTTT. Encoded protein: CASSRDRGGEKLFF.

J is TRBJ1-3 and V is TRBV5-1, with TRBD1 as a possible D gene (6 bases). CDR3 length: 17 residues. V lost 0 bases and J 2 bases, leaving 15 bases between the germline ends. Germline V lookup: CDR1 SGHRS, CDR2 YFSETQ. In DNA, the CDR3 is TGCGCCAGCAGCTTGGGAGTCAGGGGAGGTACTGGAAACACCATATATTTT. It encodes CASSLGVRGGTGNTIYF.

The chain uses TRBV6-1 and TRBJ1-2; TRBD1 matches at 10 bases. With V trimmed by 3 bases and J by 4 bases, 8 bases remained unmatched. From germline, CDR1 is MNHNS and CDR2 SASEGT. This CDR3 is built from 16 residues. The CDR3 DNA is TGTGCCAGCAGTGACACGGGACAGGGGAGCGGCTATGGCTACACCTTC. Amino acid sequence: CASSDTGQGSGYGYTF.

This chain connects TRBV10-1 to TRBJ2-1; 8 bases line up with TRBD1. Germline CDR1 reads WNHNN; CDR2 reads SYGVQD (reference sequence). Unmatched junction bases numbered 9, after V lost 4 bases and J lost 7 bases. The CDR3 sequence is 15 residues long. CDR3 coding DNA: TGCGCCAGCAGTGTATCTCGACAGGGGAGGAATGAGCAGTTCTTC. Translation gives CASSVSRQGRNEQFF.

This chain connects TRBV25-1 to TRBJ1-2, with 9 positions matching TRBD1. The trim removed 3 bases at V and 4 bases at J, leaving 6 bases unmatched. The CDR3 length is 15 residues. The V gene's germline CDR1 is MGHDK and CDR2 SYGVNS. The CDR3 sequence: CASSDGGTGFYGYTF. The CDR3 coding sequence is TGTGCCAGCAGTGATGGGGGGACAGGGTTCTATGGCTACACCTTC.

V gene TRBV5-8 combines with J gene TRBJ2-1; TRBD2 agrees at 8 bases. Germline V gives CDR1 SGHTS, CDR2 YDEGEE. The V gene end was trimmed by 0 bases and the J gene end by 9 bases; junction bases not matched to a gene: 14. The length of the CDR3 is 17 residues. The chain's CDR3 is CASSLGSWTSNEGEQFF. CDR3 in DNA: TGTGCCAGCAGCTTGGGTAGTTGGACTAGCAATGAGGGTGAGCAGTTCTTC.